Listed below are T cell receptor beta chains from one sample, sequenced in a study of CD8+ T cells in alopecia areata. Method: immunoSEQ multiplex PCR; TCRdb's copy keeps in-frame clones and lacks some. The table records around 100,000 clones, 55% of them present only once. The sequenced sample was CD4+ T cells sorted from blood. The receptors stem from a human donor in good health. Each CDR3 is given with its conserved first and last residue. The order of the fields is clone size, D gene, J gene, V gene, CDR3 DNA, CDR3 protein. The D gene is left open where the match is weak. Not all rows give a size; the values are once, few, many and, for expanded clones, a class.

abundance: NA
d_gene: TRBD1
j_gene: TRBJ2-1
v_gene: TRBV27
CDR3nt: TGTGCCAGCAGTGGCCGAGGATGGAGGACAGGGAAGCAGTTCTTC
CDR3aa: CASSGRGWRTGKQFF

abundance: few
d_gene: NA
j_gene: TRBJ2-2
v_gene: TRBV11-2
CDR3nt: TGTGCCAGCAGCTTAGTTTTGCGGGAGCTGTTTTTT
CDR3aa: CASSLVLRELFF

abundance: NA
d_gene: NA
j_gene: TRBJ1-2
v_gene: TRBV29-1
CDR3nt: TGCAGCGTTGAAGGGCAGGACTATGGCTACACCTTC
CDR3aa: CSVEGQDYGYTF

abundance: few
d_gene: NA
j_gene: TRBJ2-7
v_gene: TRBV11-2
CDR3nt: TGTGCCAGCAGCTTAGCGCTGTGGGGAGGATCCTACGAGCAGTACTTC
CDR3aa: CASSLALWGGSYEQYF

abundance: NA
d_gene: NA
j_gene: TRBJ2-7
v_gene: TRBV7-6
CDR3nt: TGTGCCAGCAGCCCACGGGTCAAGGGCGAGCAGTACTTC
CDR3aa: CASSPRVKGEQYF

abundance: NA
d_gene: NA
j_gene: TRBJ2-3
v_gene: TRBV4-2
CDR3nt: TGTGCCAGCAGCCTCCGCCCACCCGGGATAAGCACAGATACGCAGTATTTT
CDR3aa: CASSLRPPGISTDTQYF

abundance: NA
d_gene: NA
j_gene: TRBJ1-1
v_gene: TRBV30
CDR3nt: TGTGCCTGGAGTTCCCAGGGGAACACTGAAGCTTTCTTT
CDR3aa: CAWSSQGNTEAFF

abundance: NA
d_gene: NA
j_gene: TRBJ2-5
v_gene: TRBV7-2
CDR3nt: TGTGCCAGCAGCTCCCCCCCCGGCGAGACCCAGTACTTC
CDR3aa: CASSSPPGETQYF

abundance: few
d_gene: NA
j_gene: TRBJ1-2
v_gene: TRBV7-9
CDR3nt: TGTGCCAGCAGCCCTGACGCCAGGAGAGATGGCTACACCTTC
CDR3aa: CASSPDARRDGYTF

abundance: NA
d_gene: NA
j_gene: TRBJ1-5
v_gene: TRBV7-9
CDR3nt: TGTGCCAGCAGCTCACCCAATCAGCCCCAGCATTTT
CDR3aa: CASSSPNQPQHF

abundance: NA
d_gene: TRBD1
j_gene: TRBJ2-7
v_gene: TRBV23-1
CDR3nt: TGCGCCAGCAGTCACCCCGGGCACCAAAGGACAGGCCCCCAGAATTCCTACGAGCAGTACTTC
CDR3aa: CASSHPGHQRTGPQNSYEQYF

abundance: NA
d_gene: NA
j_gene: TRBJ1-2
v_gene: TRBV30
CDR3nt: TGTGCCTGGAGTGCAACAGGAATTTGGGGCTACACCTTC
CDR3aa: CAWSATGIWGYTF

abundance: few
d_gene: TRBD1
j_gene: TRBJ2-3
v_gene: TRBV7-9
CDR3nt: TGTGCCAGCAGCTTAGCGTCAGGGGGCGGTACAGATACGCAGTATTTT
CDR3aa: CASSLASGGGTDTQYF

abundance: NA
d_gene: NA
j_gene: TRBJ2-7
v_gene: TRBV29-1
CDR3nt: TGCAGCGCAACGGACACCTACGAGCAGTACTTC
CDR3aa: CSATDTYEQYF

abundance: NA
d_gene: NA
j_gene: TRBJ2-7
v_gene: TRBV19
CDR3nt: TGTGCCAGTAGGGGGACCTCGAGCCACGAGCAGTACTTC
CDR3aa: CASRGTSSHEQYF

abundance: few
d_gene: TRBD1
j_gene: TRBJ1-4
v_gene: TRBV18
CDR3nt: TGTGCCAGCTCACCTAATGGACAGGGGAGTAATGAAAAACTGTTTTTT
CDR3aa: CASSPNGQGSNEKLFF

abundance: NA
d_gene: NA
j_gene: TRBJ1-4
v_gene: TRBV15
CDR3nt: TGTGCCACCAGCAGAGATCTTTACGCAACTAATGAAAAACTGTTTTTT
CDR3aa: CATSRDLYATNEKLFF

abundance: few
d_gene: TRBD1
j_gene: TRBJ1-3
v_gene: TRBV28
CDR3nt: TGTGCCAGCAGGGAACAGGGGCCTGGAAACACCATATATTTT
CDR3aa: CASREQGPGNTIYF

abundance: NA
d_gene: TRBD1
j_gene: TRBJ1-6
v_gene: TRBV7-2
CDR3nt: TGTGCCAGCAGCTTTACCGGGACAGGGGGCTCACCCCTCCACTTT
CDR3aa: CASSFTGTGGSPLHF

abundance: NA
d_gene: NA
j_gene: TRBJ1-2
v_gene: TRBV29-1
CDR3nt: TGCAGCGTTGTCTGGGCGGACTATGGCTACACCTTC
CDR3aa: CSVVWADYGYTF

abundance: NA
d_gene: NA
j_gene: TRBJ1-6
v_gene: TRBV25-1
CDR3nt: TGTGCCAGCAGTGAATTACAGGGAATTAATTCACCCCTCCACTTT
CDR3aa: CASSELQGINSPLHF

abundance: few
d_gene: TRBD1
j_gene: TRBJ1-1
v_gene: TRBV29-1
CDR3nt: TGCAGCGTTGGTTTCAGGGGGCCGAACACTGAAGCTTTCTTT
CDR3aa: CSVGFRGPNTEAFF

abundance: NA
d_gene: TRBD1
j_gene: TRBJ1-2
v_gene: TRBV4-3
CDR3nt: TGCGCCAGCAGCCAAGAGGGACAGGGGATCTATGGCTACACCTTC
CDR3aa: CASSQEGQGIYGYTF

abundance: NA
d_gene: NA
j_gene: TRBJ1-1
v_gene: TRBV27
CDR3nt: TGTGCCAGCAGTAAACAGGTGAACACTGAAGCTTTCTTT
CDR3aa: CASSKQVNTEAFF

abundance: few
d_gene: NA
j_gene: TRBJ2-2
v_gene: TRBV19
CDR3nt: TGTGCCAGCAACCCCAGGGGATTGGGGGAGCTGTTTTTT
CDR3aa: CASNPRGLGELFF

abundance: many
d_gene: TRBD1
j_gene: TRBJ2-7
v_gene: TRBV6-5
CDR3nt: TGTGCCAGCAAACAAGACAGGGGGGTTTTCTACGAGCAGTACTTC
CDR3aa: CASKQDRGVFYEQYF

abundance: NA
d_gene: TRBD1
j_gene: TRBJ1-2
v_gene: TRBV7-8
CDR3nt: TGTGCCAGCAGCTTAGAAGGGGGCCTAAGGGTCTCTGGCTACACCTTC
CDR3aa: CASSLEGGLRVSGYTF

abundance: few
d_gene: TRBD1
j_gene: TRBJ2-5
v_gene: TRBV5-5
CDR3nt: TGTGCCAGCAGCTTCCGGGACAGTTCGCAAGAGACCCAGTACTTC
CDR3aa: CASSFRDSSQETQYF

abundance: NA
d_gene: NA
j_gene: TRBJ2-2
v_gene: TRBV5-1
CDR3nt: TGCGCCAGCAGCTTATCGGGGGCAGCACTACCCGGGGAGCTGTTTTTT
CDR3aa: CASSLSGAALPGELFF

abundance: many
d_gene: NA
j_gene: TRBJ1-5
v_gene: TRBV11-2
CDR3nt: TGTGCCAGCAGCTTACATAGCAATCAGCCCCAGCATTTT
CDR3aa: CASSLHSNQPQHF

abundance: NA
d_gene: TRBD2
j_gene: TRBJ2-5
v_gene: TRBV25-1
CDR3nt: TGTGCCAGCAGCGCTCGAGGTAGCGGGGGGACGTGGGAGACCCAGTACTTC
CDR3aa: CASSARGSGGTWETQYF

abundance: NA
d_gene: NA
j_gene: TRBJ1-1
v_gene: TRBV29-1
CDR3nt: TGCAGCGTTGAAGAAGGGTGGCGGGGCACTGAAGCTTTCTTT
CDR3aa: CSVEEGWRGTEAFF

abundance: few
d_gene: TRBD1
j_gene: TRBJ2-5
v_gene: TRBV18
CDR3nt: TGTGCCAGCTCCGGGACAGGGCCAGAGACCCAGTACTTC
CDR3aa: CASSGTGPETQYF

abundance: NA
d_gene: NA
j_gene: TRBJ1-4
v_gene: TRBV5-1
CDR3nt: TGCGCCAGCAGCTTGGGGCACCGTGAAAAACTGTTTTTT
CDR3aa: CASSLGHREKLFF

abundance: NA
d_gene: NA
j_gene: TRBJ1-1
v_gene: TRBV4-1
CDR3nt: TGCGCCAGCAGCCCGGATAACACTGAAGCTTTCTTT
CDR3aa: CASSPDNTEAFF

abundance: NA
d_gene: TRBD1
j_gene: TRBJ1-5
v_gene: TRBV2
CDR3nt: TGTGCCAGCAGTACAGGGGGCATTCAGCCCCAGCATTTT
CDR3aa: CASSTGGIQPQHF

abundance: NA
d_gene: TRBD1
j_gene: TRBJ2-1
v_gene: TRBV29-1
CDR3nt: TGCAGCGTTGTCGCTGTACAGGGGGCTAATGAGCAGTTCTTC
CDR3aa: CSVVAVQGANEQFF

abundance: NA
d_gene: NA
j_gene: TRBJ1-6
v_gene: TRBV7-2
CDR3nt: TGTGCCAGCAGCTTACAAAGCCCGATCTCACCCCTCCACTTT
CDR3aa: CASSLQSPISPLHF

abundance: NA
d_gene: NA
j_gene: TRBJ1-6
v_gene: TRBV28
CDR3nt: TGTGCCAGCAGTTTCATCGATTCACCCCTCCACTTT
CDR3aa: CASSFIDSPLHF

abundance: few
d_gene: TRBD2
j_gene: TRBJ2-1
v_gene: TRBV29-1
CDR3nt: TGCAGCGCCCTAAGGGGAGCGGGGGGGCAAGGGGATGAGCAGTTCTTC
CDR3aa: CSALRGAGGQGDEQFF

abundance: few
d_gene: NA
j_gene: TRBJ1-6
v_gene: TRBV2
CDR3nt: TGTGCCAGCAGTGAGAGCACCCAGGCTTCACCCCTCCACTTT
CDR3aa: CASSESTQASPLHF

abundance: NA
d_gene: TRBD1
j_gene: TRBJ1-5
v_gene: TRBV28
CDR3nt: TGTGCCAGCACCCTGGGACAGGGGGCGTCTCAGCCCCAGCATTTT
CDR3aa: CASTLGQGASQPQHF

abundance: few
d_gene: NA
j_gene: TRBJ1-6
v_gene: TRBV7-9
CDR3nt: TGTGCCAGCAGCCCCTATAACGGGGGGATGTCACCCCTCCACTTT
CDR3aa: CASSPYNGGMSPLHF

abundance: NA
d_gene: TRBD1
j_gene: TRBJ2-1
v_gene: TRBV7-3
CDR3nt: TGTGCCAGCAGCTTAGGGACAGGGAATGAGCAGTTCTTC
CDR3aa: CASSLGTGNEQFF

abundance: few
d_gene: NA
j_gene: TRBJ2-1
v_gene: TRBV19
CDR3nt: TGTGCCAGTAGTATAGATCCCCCATCTGTACTTCCCGAGCAGTTCTTC
CDR3aa: CASSIDPPSVLPEQFF

abundance: NA
d_gene: TRBD1
j_gene: TRBJ2-5
v_gene: TRBV25-1
CDR3nt: TGTGCCAGCAGTGAATACGACAGGGTGAGGGAGACCCAGTACTTC
CDR3aa: CASSEYDRVRETQYF

abundance: few
d_gene: NA
j_gene: TRBJ2-3
v_gene: TRBV29-1
CDR3nt: TGCAGCGTTGTGTTGGGATCCTCTCCCACAGATACGCAGTATTTT
CDR3aa: CSVVLGSSPTDTQYF

abundance: few
d_gene: TRBD1
j_gene: TRBJ1-6
v_gene: TRBV28
CDR3nt: TGTGCCCACAGTGGGGACAGGAATTCACCCCTCCACTTT
CDR3aa: CAHSGDRNSPLHF

abundance: NA
d_gene: NA
j_gene: TRBJ2-3
v_gene: TRBV2
CDR3nt: TGTGCCAGCCTATCAGGGGCCCAGGATACGCAGTATTTT
CDR3aa: CASLSGAQDTQYF

abundance: NA
d_gene: TRBD1
j_gene: TRBJ2-7
v_gene: TRBV7-9
CDR3nt: TGTGCCAGCAGCCGGACAGGGGCTTCTCACGAGCAGTACTTC
CDR3aa: CASSRTGASHEQYF

abundance: few
d_gene: TRBD1
j_gene: TRBJ1-1
v_gene: TRBV30
CDR3nt: TGTGCCTGGTCGCGATGGGACAGGGGCAATAGGAACACTGAAGCTTTCTTT
CDR3aa: CAWSRWDRGNRNTEAFF

abundance: few
d_gene: NA
j_gene: TRBJ2-5
v_gene: TRBV7-7
CDR3nt: TGTGCTAGCAGCTTAGGGGGCGGGGGACAAGAGACCCAGTACTTC
CDR3aa: CASSLGGGGQETQYF

abundance: NA
d_gene: TRBD1
j_gene: TRBJ1-5
v_gene: TRBV23-1
CDR3nt: TGCGCCAGCAGACGATTATGGACAGGGACTCAGCCCCAGCATTTT
CDR3aa: CASRRLWTGTQPQHF

abundance: NA
d_gene: TRBD1
j_gene: TRBJ1-2
v_gene: TRBV30
CDR3nt: TGTGCCTGGAGTGACAGGGGAAGACCTTCTGGCTACACCTTC
CDR3aa: CAWSDRGRPSGYTF

abundance: NA
d_gene: NA
j_gene: TRBJ1-5
v_gene: TRBV29-1
CDR3nt: TGCAGCGTTGTAGGGTGGCAAACCTTAAGTGGCAATCAGCCCCAGCATTTT
CDR3aa: CSVVGWQTLSGNQPQHF